The clone carrying this TCR beta chain showed up just a few times. Antigen specificity is unknown. According to the study, genomic DNA was the template for TCR beta VDJ and CDR3 profiling. TCRdb passed the reads through MiXCR, listing each CDR3 protein once. The table records around 200,000 distinct CDR3 sequences, less than 70% of them present only once. This record belongs to a study of CD8+CD57+ T cells in acquired aplastic anemia. Study background: Healthy donor sequencing depth: around 9.9 million CD4+, about 12 million CD8+ reads.

Overall study findings and caveats: Controls did not differ significantly from patients in CD8+ Simpson's diversity.

The clonotype was recovered from a human donor in good health, serving as a control. Specimen: sorted CD4+, CD8+, or CD8+CD57+ T cells (not recorded which) from PBMCs.

DNA of the CDR3: TGTGCCAGTAGTATGACGTCGAACACTGAAGCTTTCTTT. Amino acid sequence: CASSMTSNTEAFF. The chain carries TRBV19 and TRBJ1-1; D remains unclear. This CDR3 comprises 13 residues. The germline CDR1 and CDR2 sequences are LNHDA and SQIVND (reference sequence). Trimming removed 3 bases at V and 1 base at J, with 6 bases between.